This T cell receptor (beta chain) was documented in a study of T cells in Graves' hyperthyroidism and ophthalmopathy. General observations from the study: In validation, the model predicted ophthalmopathy. These predictions came a median roughly seven months before onset.

Reasons for excluding patients were uncontrolled infection, other autoimmune disease, pregnancy or lactation. This clonotype was seen many times. What it binds is unknown. What was amplified from RNA transcripts were TCR beta CDR3 regions. TCR CDR3 underwent first-round RT-PCR with the HTBI primer set. Each CDR3 protein is one row after TCRdb ran MiXCR on the multiplex PCR reads. The sample has 550,000 to 700,000 distinct CDR3 sequences, 46% seen once. Trimming took 1 base from V and 3 from J; bases not matched to a gene: 6. The CDR3 has 15 residues. From germline, CDR1 is MNHNY and CDR2 SVGAGI (reference sequence).

This TCR derives from an adult woman with Graves' disease, either hyperthyroidism or ophthalmopathy (not recorded which). Sequencing used peripheral blood or thyroid tissue (not recorded which). The rearrangement joins TRBV6-6 to TRBJ2-7, with 7 bases fitting TRBD2. The CDR3 loop is CASSYYPSGLYEQYF. As DNA, the CDR3 is TGTGCCAGCAGTTACTACCCTAGCGGACTCTACGAGCAGTACTTC.